Here is one T cell receptor (beta chain) with its context. The antigen remains unidentified. In germline, CDR1 is ENHRY, CDR2 SYGVKD. The CDR3 extends over 13 amino acids. V dropped 10 bases and J dropped 7; count of bases not matched to a gene: 5. RNA, once extracted, was reverse transcribed into cDNA for use as the sequencing template. TCRdb keeps only in-frame clones here, not all; method: immunoSEQ multiplex PCR. The repertoire holds around 120,000 clones, with more than 40% as singletons. This sample stems from a study of CD8+ T cells in alopecia areata. Findings and caveats of the study: It was observed that many expanded lesional clones persisted in scalp and blood during tofacitinib. Lesional scalp, especially alopecia totalis/universalis, showed higher clonality than normal scalp. Sharing of TCRs across patients appeared less clear than in mice, possibly for HLA-related reasons.

The treatment here: oral pan-JAK inhibitor, 5-10 mg twice daily. Lesional scalp tissue (obtained by punch biopsy) and peripheral blood were collected from alopecia areata patients. The sequence was obtained from a human donor with alopecia areata. V gene TRBV10-3 combines with J gene TRBJ1-6; 9 nucleotides line up with TRBD1. Sample: CD4+ T cells sorted from blood, taken at week 4, from a patient treated with tofacitinib. The CDR3 coding sequence is TGTGCCACCTTAGGACAGGGGAATTCACCCCTCCACTTT. Translating it yields CATLGQGNSPLHF.